The clone carrying this TCR beta chain has just a few counts. This sample was included in a study of blood T cell repertoires in COVID-19. The table came from immunoSEQ multiplex PCR; TCRdb's copy has only in-frame clones and leaves some out. The table records more than 250,000 clones, around nine tenths of them present only once. Looked up from germline, CDR1 is SGHAT and CDR2 is FQNNGV. V dropped 5 bases and J dropped 4 bases, with 14 bases sitting between them. CDR3 length: 15 residues. The J gene is TRBJ2-2, the V gene TRBV11-2, with D possibly being TRBD1 (8 bases). The receptor was isolated from a woman aged 18 to 35 who had recovered from COVID-19. Specimen: PBMCs or T cells enriched from blood (not recorded which). CDR3 sequence: CASSGNRGGTGELFF. CDR3 coding DNA: TGTGCCAGCAGCGGAAACAGGGGGGGCACCGGGGAGCTGTTTTTT.